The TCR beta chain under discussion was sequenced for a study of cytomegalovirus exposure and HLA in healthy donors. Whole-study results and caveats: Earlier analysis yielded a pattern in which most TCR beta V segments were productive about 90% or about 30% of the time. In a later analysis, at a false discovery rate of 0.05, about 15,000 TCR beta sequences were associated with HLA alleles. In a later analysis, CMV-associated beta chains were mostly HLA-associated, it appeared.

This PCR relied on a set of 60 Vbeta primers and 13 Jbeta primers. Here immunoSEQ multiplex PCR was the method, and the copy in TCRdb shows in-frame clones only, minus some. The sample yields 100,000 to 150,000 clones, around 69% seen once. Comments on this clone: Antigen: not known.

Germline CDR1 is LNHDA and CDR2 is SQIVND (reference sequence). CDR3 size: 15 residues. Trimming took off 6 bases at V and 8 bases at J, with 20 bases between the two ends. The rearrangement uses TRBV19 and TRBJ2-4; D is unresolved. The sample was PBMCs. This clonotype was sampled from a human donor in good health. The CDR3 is CASSPSTPPLDIQYF. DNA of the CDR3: TGTGCCAGTAGCCCATCAACTCCGCCGTTGGACATTCAGTACTTC.